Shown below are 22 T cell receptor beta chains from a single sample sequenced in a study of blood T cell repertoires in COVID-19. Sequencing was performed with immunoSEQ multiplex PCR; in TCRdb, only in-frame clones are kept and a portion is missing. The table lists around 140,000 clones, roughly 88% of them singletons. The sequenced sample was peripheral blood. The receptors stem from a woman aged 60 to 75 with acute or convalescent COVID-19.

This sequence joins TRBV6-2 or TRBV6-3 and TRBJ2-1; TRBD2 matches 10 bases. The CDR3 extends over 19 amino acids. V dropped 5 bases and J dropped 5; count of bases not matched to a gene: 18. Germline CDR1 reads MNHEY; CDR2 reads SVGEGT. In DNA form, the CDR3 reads TGTGCCAGCAGTAGACTTAGCGGGGGGCCCGGGGGGGCCAACAATGAGCAGTTCTTC. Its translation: CASSRLSGGPGGANNEQFF.

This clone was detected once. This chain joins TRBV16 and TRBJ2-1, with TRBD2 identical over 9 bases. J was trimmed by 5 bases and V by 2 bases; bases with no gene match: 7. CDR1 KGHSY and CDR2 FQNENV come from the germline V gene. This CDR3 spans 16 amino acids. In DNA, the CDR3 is TGTGCCAGCAGCCAAGGGTATAGCGGGGGAGACAATGAGCAGTTCTTC. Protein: CASSQGYSGGDNEQFF.

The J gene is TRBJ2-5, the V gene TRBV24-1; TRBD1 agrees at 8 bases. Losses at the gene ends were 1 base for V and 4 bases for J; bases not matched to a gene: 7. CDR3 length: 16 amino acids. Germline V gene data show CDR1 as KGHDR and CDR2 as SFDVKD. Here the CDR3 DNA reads TGTGCCACCAGTGATTTTGGTCAGGGGGCTGGAGAGACCCAGTACTTC. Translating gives CATSDFGQGAGETQYF.

CDR3 coding DNA: TGTGCCAGCAGTCGTCTGACAGGGGGATCACCCCTCCACTTT. Its translation is CASSRLTGGSPLHF. The rearrangement uses TRBV7-2 and TRBJ1-6; the match to TRBD1 covers 9 bases. Looked up from germline, CDR1 is SGHTA and CDR2 is FQGNSA. Trimming cost V 6 bases and J 10 bases; bases outside gene matches: 7. The CDR3 runs to 14 residues.

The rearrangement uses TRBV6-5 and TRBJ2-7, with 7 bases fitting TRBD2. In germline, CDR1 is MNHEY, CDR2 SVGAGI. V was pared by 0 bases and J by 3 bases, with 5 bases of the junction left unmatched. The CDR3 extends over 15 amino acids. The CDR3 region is CASSYSTLAGYEQYF. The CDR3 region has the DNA TGTGCCAGCAGTTACTCGACGTTAGCGGGCTACGAGCAGTACTTC.

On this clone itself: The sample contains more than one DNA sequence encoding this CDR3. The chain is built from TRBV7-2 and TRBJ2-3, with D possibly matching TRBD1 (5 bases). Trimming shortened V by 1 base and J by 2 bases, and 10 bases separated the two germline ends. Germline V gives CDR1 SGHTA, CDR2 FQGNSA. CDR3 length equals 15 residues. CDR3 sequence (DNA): TGTGCCAGCAGCTTAGATAGGGGTTTCACAGATACGCAGTATTTT. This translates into CASSLDRGFTDTQYF.

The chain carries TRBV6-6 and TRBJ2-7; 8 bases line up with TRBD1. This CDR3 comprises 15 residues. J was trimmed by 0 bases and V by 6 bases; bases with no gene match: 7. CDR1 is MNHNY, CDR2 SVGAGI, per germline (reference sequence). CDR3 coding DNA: TGTGCCAGCAGGTTACAGGGGGAACGCTCCTACGAGCAGTACTTC. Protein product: CASRLQGERSYEQYF.

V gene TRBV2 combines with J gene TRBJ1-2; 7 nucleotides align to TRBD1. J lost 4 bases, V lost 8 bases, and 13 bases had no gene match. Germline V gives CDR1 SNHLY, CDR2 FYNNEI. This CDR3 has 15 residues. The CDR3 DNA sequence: TGTGCCAGCTCCCTCGGCCAGGGGGGAGGCTATGGCTACACCTTC. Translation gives CASSLGQGGGYGYTF.

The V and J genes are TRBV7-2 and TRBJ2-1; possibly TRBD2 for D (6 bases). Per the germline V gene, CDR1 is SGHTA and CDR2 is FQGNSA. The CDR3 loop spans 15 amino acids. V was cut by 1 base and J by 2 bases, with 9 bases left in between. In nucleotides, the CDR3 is TGTGCCAGCAGCTTAGGGGGCGGGACCTACAATGAGCAGTTCTTC. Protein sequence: CASSLGGGTYNEQFF. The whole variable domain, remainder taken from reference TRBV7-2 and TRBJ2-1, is GAGVSQSPSNKVTEKGKDVELRCDPISGHTALYWYRQSLGQGLEFLIYFQGNSAPDKSGLPSDRFSAERTGGSVSTLTIQRTQQEDSAVYLCASSLGGGTYNEQFFGPGTRLTVL.

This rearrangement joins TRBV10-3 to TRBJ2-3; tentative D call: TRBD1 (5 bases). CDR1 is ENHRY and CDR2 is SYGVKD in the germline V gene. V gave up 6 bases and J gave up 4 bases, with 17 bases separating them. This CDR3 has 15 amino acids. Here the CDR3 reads CAIRASGRVPDTQYF. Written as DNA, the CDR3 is TGTGCCATCAGAGCCTCGGGCAGGGTCCCAGATACGCAGTATTTT.

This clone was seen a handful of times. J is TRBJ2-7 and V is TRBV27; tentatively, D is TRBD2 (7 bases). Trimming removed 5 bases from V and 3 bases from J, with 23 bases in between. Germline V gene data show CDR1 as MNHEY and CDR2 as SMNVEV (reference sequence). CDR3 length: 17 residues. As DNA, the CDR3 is TGTGCCAGCAGTGGAGATAATTGGGGGGGCGAGTTCTACGAGCAGTACTTC. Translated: CASSGDNWGGEFYEQYF.

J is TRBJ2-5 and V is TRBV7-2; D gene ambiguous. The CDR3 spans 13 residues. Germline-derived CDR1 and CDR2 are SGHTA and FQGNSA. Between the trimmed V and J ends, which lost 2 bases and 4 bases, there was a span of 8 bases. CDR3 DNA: TGTGCCAGCAGCTTAAACAGCCGAGAGACCCAGTACTTC. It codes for CASSLNSRETQYF.

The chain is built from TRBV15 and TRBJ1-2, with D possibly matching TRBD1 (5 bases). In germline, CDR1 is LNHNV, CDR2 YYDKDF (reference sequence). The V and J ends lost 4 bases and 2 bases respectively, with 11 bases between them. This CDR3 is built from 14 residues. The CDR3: CATSMDKLNYGYTF. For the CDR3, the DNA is TGTGCCACCAGCATGGACAAACTAAACTATGGCTACACCTTC.

The CDR3 DNA reads as TGTGCCAGCAGCTTTTTCGGGGGGGACACAGATACGCAGTATTTT. Encoded protein: CASSFFGGDTDTQYF. The chain couples TRBV11-2 to TRBJ2-3, with TRBD2 identical over 8 bases. Per the germline V gene, CDR1 is SGHAT and CDR2 is FQNNGV. This CDR3 is 15 amino acids long. Germline trimming cut 3 bases from V and 2 bases from J; bases unmatched to any gene: 4. Together with reference TRBV11-2 and TRBJ2-3, the CDR3 gives the full variable domain: EAGVAQSPRYKIIEKRQSVAFWCNPISGHATLYWYQQILGQGPKLLIQFQNNGVVDDSQLPKDRFSAERLKGVDSTLKIQPAKLEDSAVYLCASSFFGGDTDTQYFGPGTRLTVL.

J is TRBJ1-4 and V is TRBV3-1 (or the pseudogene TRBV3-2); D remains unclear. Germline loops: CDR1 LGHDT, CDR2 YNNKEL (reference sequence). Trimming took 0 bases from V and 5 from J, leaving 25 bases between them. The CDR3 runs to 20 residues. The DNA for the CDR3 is TGTGCCAGCAGCCAAGATCATAGGATCGGGAGTTTGCGTCCGAATGAAAAACTGTTTTTT. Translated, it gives CASSQDHRIGSLRPNEKLFF.

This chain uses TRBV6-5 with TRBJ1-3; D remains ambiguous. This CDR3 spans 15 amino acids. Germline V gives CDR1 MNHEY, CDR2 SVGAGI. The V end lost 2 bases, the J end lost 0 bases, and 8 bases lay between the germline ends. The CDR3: CASSYGGSSGNTIYF. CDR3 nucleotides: TGTGCCAGCAGTTACGGCGGAAGCTCTGGAAACACCATATATTTT.

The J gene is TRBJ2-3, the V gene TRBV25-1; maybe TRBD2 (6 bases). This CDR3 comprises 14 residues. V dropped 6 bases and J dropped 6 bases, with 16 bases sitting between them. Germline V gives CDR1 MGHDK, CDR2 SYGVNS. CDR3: CASSAFGGLDTQYF. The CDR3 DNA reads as TGTGCCAGCAGCGCTTTCGGGGGTCTGGATACGCAGTATTTT.

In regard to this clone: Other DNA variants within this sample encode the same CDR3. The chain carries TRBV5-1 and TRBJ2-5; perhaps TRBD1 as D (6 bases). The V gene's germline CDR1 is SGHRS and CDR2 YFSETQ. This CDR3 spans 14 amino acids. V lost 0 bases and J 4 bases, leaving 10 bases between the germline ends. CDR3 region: CASSLDGRGETQYF. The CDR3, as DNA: TGCGCCAGCAGCTTGGATGGCAGGGGAGAGACCCAGTACTTC.

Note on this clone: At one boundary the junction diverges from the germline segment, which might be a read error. The CDR3, as DNA: TGTGCTAGCAGCCGACAGGGGGACACTGAAGCTTTCTTT. As protein: CASSRQGDTEAFF. The chain employs TRBV7-7 and TRBJ1-1, with 9 bases aligning to TRBD1. This CDR3 is built from 13 residues. CDR1 and CDR2 from the germline V gene are SSHAT and FNYEAQ (reference sequence).

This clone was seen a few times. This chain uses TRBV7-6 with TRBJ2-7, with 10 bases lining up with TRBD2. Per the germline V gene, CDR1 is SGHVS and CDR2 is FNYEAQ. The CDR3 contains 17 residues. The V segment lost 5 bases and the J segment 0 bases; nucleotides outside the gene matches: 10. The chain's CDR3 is CASSEIVGLAVSYEQYF. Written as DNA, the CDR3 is TGTGCCAGCAGCGAAATAGTAGGACTAGCGGTCTCCTACGAGCAGTACTTC.

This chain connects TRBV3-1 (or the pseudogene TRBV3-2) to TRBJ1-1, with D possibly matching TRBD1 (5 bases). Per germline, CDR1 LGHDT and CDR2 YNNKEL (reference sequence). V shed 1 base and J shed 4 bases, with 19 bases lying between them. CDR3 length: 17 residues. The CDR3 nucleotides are TGTGCCAGCAGCCAAGCTCCAATGGGGGGAGGAGGCACTGAAGCTTTCTTT. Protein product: CASSQAPMGGGGTEAFF.

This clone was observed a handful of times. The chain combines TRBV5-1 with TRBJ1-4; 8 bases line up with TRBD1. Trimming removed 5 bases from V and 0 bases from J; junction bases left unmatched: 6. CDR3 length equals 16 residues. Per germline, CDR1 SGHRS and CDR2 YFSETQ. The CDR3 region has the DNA TGCGCCAGCAGTAGACAGGGGCCCTCAACTAATGAAAAACTGTTTTTT. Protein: CASSRQGPSTNEKLFF.